The source of this TCR beta chain is a study of shared clonotypes between healthy human individuals (dated by TCRdb to 2019 to 2021). Some background on the complete study: A couple of women and a few men aged 18 to 49 years were included in the cohort. To estimate repertoire size and how much clonotypes are shared between individuals, the study performed deep sequencing of blood TCR repertoires from a handful of healthy adults. Libraries were prepared and TCR repertoires were sequenced by different laboratories using diverse techniques, in order to increase sequencing depth and limit assay-specific biases. Each donor's leukapheresis produced roughly between about 0.9 and 9.5 billion PBMCs. Points the paper makes about the study in general: Based on pairwise subsampling, the degree of clonotype sharing among donors was expected to be affected by sequencing depth. The genetic and exposure-history diversity represented was limited by the small number of donors. Sampling was restricted to blood, and TCR repertoires in tissue are likely to differ from TCR repertoires in blood.

The donors were healthy, HIV-negative adults with no recently reported acute infections or vaccinations. All donors were Caucasian adults living in Nashville, Tennessee, USA. For unsorted samples, roughly 90 million PBMCs were counted, and genomic DNA was extracted using the QIAamp DNA Blood Mini kit. Blood was collected by leukapheresis, and PBMCs were isolated by Ficoll-Histopaque density gradient centrifugation and then cryopreserved in liquid nitrogen vapor phase. Using the deep immunoSEQ assay, TCR CDR3 regions were amplified from genomic DNA by multiplex PCR. Extracted genomic DNA from each cell subset was distributed evenly across all wells of several immunoSEQ 96-well plates, and each plate was treated as a replicate. Each replicate PCR for unsorted PBMC received about 0.3 ug genomic DNA, equal to tens of thousands of T cell genomes. Genomic DNA from unsorted PBMC was sequenced over ten immunoSEQ deep assay plates. Purified libraries were quantified with a Qubit 3.0 fluorometer, sized on a Bioanalyzer 2100, and re-quantified with the KAPA Library Quantification kit. A separate single-read 150-cycle Illumina NextSeq 550 flow cell was used to sequence each immunoSEQ 96-well plate. Processing in the source paper ran as follows. Because the immunoSEQ output included only junctional sequences and no quality scores, the filtering could not be the same as the filtering used for full-length reads. Sequences were annotated with PyIR, a Python wrapper for IgBLAST v1.9, using IMGT germline references to assign V/J genes and CDR3. Any read was removed if the V/J assignment was weak (E-value above 1e-6), the CDR3 was missing, or the read contained stop codons, out-of-frame junctions, or ambiguous translated residues. V3J clonotypes were defined by identical inferred V gene, J gene, and CDR3 amino acid sequence. Percentage overlap between repertoires was computed as shared unique clonotypes divided by the size of the smaller repertoire. Richness of each repertoire was evaluated using RTK rarefaction, the Chao1 estimator, and Recon v2.1 estimates of unobserved clonotypes. The source is immuneACCESS, and TCRdb retained only in-frame sequences with V and J called. Part of the clones is not carried over; for the studies checked, unresolved V genes explain less than half of this, and the remainder is unexplained. Clone size and V and J calls were adopted from that table, with D and trimming inferred from the DNA. This sample holds around 500,000 clones; roughly 78% were observed only once. The top ten constitute 10% to 15% of the sample.

Clipping removes 6 bases from V and 8 bases from J, with 4 as the unmatched junction base count. The CDR3 measures 13 amino acids from cysteine to phenylalanine. The CDR3 DNA has 39 bases and is translated from base 1. CDR1 MDHEN and CDR2 SYDVKM are derived from the germline V gene. Of note for this clone: Its antigen target is currently unknown. No base qualities exist here, and no much larger clone lies one base off it.

The TCR was taken from a woman aged 40 to 49 in good health. Some clones in this sample may be carry-over from other donors' samples. The sample was PBMCs. Here the chain combines TRBV28 and TRBJ2-1, with 10 bases in between that match TRBD1. The encoded CDR3 is CASRGTGVHEQFF. The DNA sequence is TGTGCCAGCAGGGGGACAGGGGTTCATGAGCAGTTCTTC. Reference TRBV28 and TRBJ2-1 genes cover what lies past the CDR3, so the full variable domain is DVKVTQSSRYLVKRTGEKVFLECVQDMDHENMFWYRQDPGLGLRLIYFSYDVKMKEKGDIPEGYSVSREKKERFSLILESASTNQTSMYLCASRGTGVHEQFFGPGTRLTVL.